Listed below are T cell receptor beta chains from one sample, sequenced in a study of low-dose radiotherapy and immunotherapy resistance in tumors. TCRdb recomputed calls from the reads with MiXCR, one row per CDR3 protein. The sample contains tens of thousands of distinct CDR3 sequences, 15% to 20% of which appear only once. This specimen consisted of PBMCs, obtained before treatment. Every receptor here comes from a male donor with prostate cancer. The CDR3 runs from the conserved cysteine through the conserved F or W. D genes are given only for firm matches. Not every row has a clone size; where given, it reads once, few, many or a size class.

abundance	d_gene	j_gene	v_gene	CDR3nt	CDR3aa
.	.	TRBJ1-5	TRBV29-1	TGCAGCGTTTCTGGGGGTGGCAATCAGCCCCAGCATTTT	CSVSGGGNQPQHF
many	.	TRBJ2-7	TRBV20-1	TGCAGTGCCTGGGGTCAGTACGAGCAGTACTTC	CSAWGQYEQYF
many	.	TRBJ2-1	TRBV12-2	TGTGCAAGTCGCTTAGGTCCGAAGGACCGGCACAATGAGCAGTTCTTC	CASRLGPKDRHNEQFF
.	TRBD2	TRBJ2-5	TRBV6-2/TRBV6-3	TGTGCCAGCAGTTACCAGAGGGGAGGGGAGACCCAGTACTTC	CASSYQRGGETQYF
many	TRBD2	TRBJ2-3	TRBV7-8	TGTGCCAGCAGCTTAAGGGGACTAGCAACAGATACGCAGTATTTT	CASSLRGLATDTQYF
many	.	TRBJ2-7	TRBV4-2	TGTGCCAGTAGAAACCTGGGGGACTCCTACGAGCAGTACTTC	CASRNLGDSYEQYF
.	TRBD2	TRBJ2-3	TRBV12-3/TRBV12-4	TGTGCCAGCAGAGACCGAGCGGGGGGGTCAGATACGCAGTATTTT	CASRDRAGGSDTQYF
.	.	TRBJ2-1	TRBV30	TGTGCCCACGCCACCCGGACCGGCCGTGGGGCCTACAATGAGCAGTTCTTC	CAHATRTGRGAYNEQFF
many	.	TRBJ1-1	TRBV14	TGTGCCAGCAGCCATTTGGGGAGGATTGAAGCTTTCTTT	CASSHLGRIEAFF
many	.	TRBJ2-1	TRBV7-8	TGTGCCAGCAGCTGGGGAGGGGGGGATGAGCAGTTCTTC	CASSWGGGDEQFF
many	.	TRBJ2-4	TRBV6-2/TRBV6-3	TGTGCCAGCAGTGAAAGAGGAAACATTCAGTACTTC	CASSERGNIQYF
many	TRBD2	TRBJ2-1	TRBV5-4	TGTGCCAGCAGCTTGGCCGTGACTAGCGGGGGGTTCAGCTCCTACAATGAGCAGTTCTTC	CASSLAVTSGGFSSYNEQFF
many	.	TRBJ1-5	TRBV12-3/TRBV12-4	TGTGCCAGCAGTTCTGACCATAGCAATCAGCCCCAGCATTTT	CASSSDHSNQPQHF
many	.	TRBJ2-7	TRBV5-1	TGCGCCAGCCGCGAATCAGGACAACTATACGAGCAGTACTTC	CASRESGQLYEQYF
.	TRBD2	TRBJ2-5	TRBV7-2	TGTGCCAGCAGCTTAAGTCGGACTAGCGGGCGAGAGACCCAGTACTTC	CASSLSRTSGRETQYF
.	TRBD1	TRBJ2-3	TRBV4-3	TGCGCCAGCAGCCGAACCCACAGGGGGAGGACAGATACGCAGTATTTT	CASSRTHRGRTDTQYF
many	.	TRBJ2-1	TRBV2	TGTGCCAGCAGTACCGGACGGAGTCCTGGTGAGCAGTTCTTC	CASSTGRSPGEQFF
many	TRBD2	TRBJ2-7	TRBV11-3	TGTGCCAGCAGTGGGACTAGCGGCTACGAGCAGTACTTC	CASSGTSGYEQYF
.	.	TRBJ2-1	TRBV6-1	TGTGCCAGCAAAGAAACCAATGAGCAGTTCTTC	CASKETNEQFF
many	.	TRBJ1-6	TRBV3-1	TGTGCCAGCAGCCAAGTAGCTAATTCACCCCTCCACTTT	CASSQVANSPLHF
many	.	TRBJ1-5	TRBV18	TGTGCCAGCTCTCAGGGAGTAGATCAGCCCCAGCATTTT	CASSQGVDQPQHF
many	.	TRBJ2-3	TRBV20-1	TGCAGTGCTAGCCCCCGTCCTCGCACAGATACGCAGTATTTT	CSASPRPRTDTQYF
many	.	TRBJ1-5	TRBV7-2	TGTGCCAGCAGCACTGAGGGTGTCCCCATTCAGCCCCAGCATTTT	CASSTEGVPIQPQHF
many	.	TRBJ2-2	TRBV18	TGTGCCAGCTCAGACACCGGGGAGCTGTTTTTT	CASSDTGELFF